This T cell receptor (beta chain) was recorded in a study of identical twins. Whole-study findings and limits: It was possible that invariant MAIT and iNKT cells partly confounded the zero-insertion analyses. In cord blood, abundant beta clonotypes had fewer insertions; memory showed no trend. Researchers reported weaker excess twin sharing in beta out-of-frame sequences.

The junction had 5 bases not matched to a gene; V was cut back by 3 bases and J by 7 bases. This CDR3 has 13 residues. Germline V gene data show CDR1 as SNHLY and CDR2 as FYNNEI. Only healthy Caucasians were included as donors. Using its own MiXCR run on the 5' RACE reads, TCRdb lists one record per CDR3 protein. The profile shows some 240,000 distinct CDR3 sequences, roughly a tenth of them singletons. A note on this clonotype: Its antigen is not identified.

Input material: memory T cells sorted from blood. The chain joins TRBV2 to TRBJ2-5; 7 bases match TRBD2. The clonotype was recovered from a man in his forties or fifties in good health. CDR3 nucleotides: TGTGCCAGCAGTGAGGAACAGCGGGGGACCCAGTACTTC. Protein product: CASSEEQRGTQYF.